These 14 T cell receptor beta chains were sequenced from one sample in a study of blood T cell repertoires in COVID-19. This table comes from immunoSEQ multiplex PCR, and its TCRdb copy is limited to in-frame clones, with some not included. The data contain under 130,000 clones, roughly 81% of them singletons. The sample consisted of peripheral blood. The receptor source for this set is a woman in her seventies with acute or convalescent COVID-19.

The chain couples TRBV5-1 to TRBJ1-3; 9 nucleotides match TRBD1. With V trimmed by 6 bases and J by 4 bases, 8 bases remained unmatched. The CDR3 is 15 amino acids. Looked up from germline, CDR1 is SGHRS and CDR2 is YFSETQ. The CDR3 DNA is TGCGCCAGCACCGCCGGGACAGGGAGCGGAAACACCATATATTTT. The encoded protein is CASTAGTGSGNTIYF.

The V call is TRBV6-6, the J call TRBJ1-1, with D hard to call. CDR3 size: 12 residues. V was cut by 3 bases and J by 5 bases, with 7 bases left in between. Germline V lookup: CDR1 MNHNY, CDR2 SVGAGI (reference sequence). CDR3 nucleotides: TGTGCCAGCAGTTATGGAGGTACTGAAGCTTTCTTT. Its protein is CASSYGGTEAFF.

The count of this clone is one. The rearrangement joins TRBV11-3 to TRBJ2-1, with 11 bases that match TRBD2. Germline trimming cut 5 bases from V and 5 bases from J; bases unmatched to any gene: 5. Germline assignment: CDR1 SGHNT and CDR2 YENEEA. The CDR3 is made up of 15 amino acids. In nucleotides, the CDR3 is TGTGCCAGCAGCCCCGGGACTAGCGGTGACAATGAGCAGTTCTTC. Translated: CASSPGTSGDNEQFF.

The CDR3 loop reads CASSNPSGASSYEQYF. CDR3 sequence (DNA): TGTGCCAGTAGTAACCCGTCAGGGGCGAGCTCCTACGAGCAGTACTTC. The rearrangement uses TRBV19 and TRBJ2-7; tentatively, D is TRBD1 (6 bases). CDR3 length equals 16 residues. The V and J ends lost 4 bases and 0 bases respectively, with 16 bases between them. Germline V gene lookup returns CDR1 LNHDA and CDR2 SQIVND (reference sequence).

The rearrangement joins TRBV5-1 to TRBJ2-7; TRBD2 agrees at 7 bases. Germline values: CDR1 SGHRS, CDR2 YFSETQ. The CDR3 sequence is 15 residues long. V dropped 0 bases and J dropped 1; count of bases not matched to a gene: 4. CDR3 in DNA: TGCGCCAGCAGCTTGGCCGGGGGAGGGTCCTACGAGCAGTACTTC. This translates into CASSLAGGGSYEQYF.

In its sample, this clone was seen once. The V gene is TRBV7-2, the J gene TRBJ2-2, with D perhaps matching TRBD2 (6 bases). This CDR3 is built from 15 residues. The V gene's germline CDR1 is SGHTA and CDR2 FQGNSA. Trimming shortened V by 2 bases and J by 0 bases, and 7 bases separated the two germline ends. CDR3 in amino acids: CASSLWGANTGELFF. CDR3 DNA sequence: TGTGCCAGCAGCTTATGGGGGGCGAACACCGGGGAGCTGTTTTTT.

The rearrangement uses TRBV30 and TRBJ1-1; a possible D gene is TRBD1 (6 bases). V was pared by 4 bases and J by 1 base, with 10 bases between. CDR1 GTSNPN and CDR2 SVGIG come from the germline V gene (reference sequence). The CDR3 sequence is 13 residues long. The CDR3 coding sequence is TGTGCCTGGACATTACAGGGGAACACTGAAGCTTTCTTT. Its translation is CAWTLQGNTEAFF.

V usage is TRBV27 and J usage is TRBJ2-5; 8 bases fit TRBD1. The V and J ends lost 5 bases and 5 bases, in that order; junction bases with no gene match: 7. Germline V CDR1 and CDR2: MNHEY, SMNVEV (reference sequence). The CDR3 runs 14 residues. DNA of the CDR3: TGTGCCAGCAGTCTACAGGGGGAAGGGGAGACCCAGTACTTC. It is translated as CASSLQGEGETQYF.

The rearrangement uses TRBV5-6 and TRBJ1-4; tentative D call: TRBD1 (6 bases). In germline, CDR1 is SGHDT, CDR2 YYEEEE. The CDR3 extends over 16 amino acids. Between the trimmed V and J ends, which lost 6 bases and 2 bases, there was a span of 17 bases. The CDR3 DNA sequence: TGTGCCAGCACCTACAGGGTAGGCGTTACTAATGAAAAACTGTTTTTT. It codes for CASTYRVGVTNEKLFF.

The chain is built from TRBV7-9 and TRBJ2-3; D is ambiguous. V shed 7 bases and J shed 7 bases, with 9 bases lying between them. Germline-derived CDR1 and CDR2 are SEHNR and FQNEAQ (reference sequence). The CDR3 runs 11 residues. The CDR3 DNA reads as TGTGCCAGCATCGGTATCAATACGCAGTATTTT. Amino acid sequence: CASIGINTQYF.

The chain combines TRBV14 with TRBJ2-2; 8 bases agree with TRBD1. Unmatched junction bases numbered 4, after V lost 5 bases and J lost 5 bases. The CDR3 has 14 residues. The germline V gene has CDR1 SGHDN and CDR2 FVKESK. The DNA for the CDR3 is TGTGCCAGCAGCTTACAGGGGGTGACCGGGGAGCTGTTTTTT. This encodes CASSLQGVTGELFF.

The chain recombines TRBV7-2 with TRBJ1-5; a possible D gene is TRBD1 (6 bases). Germline V gene sequence: CDR1 SGHTA, CDR2 FQGNSA. This CDR3 has 15 residues. The V gene lost 3 bases and the J gene lost 2 bases, with 11 bases spanning the gap. The CDR3 bases are TGTGCCAGCAGCTTTTACAGGGACGGCAATCAGCCCCAGCATTTT. Translation: CASSFYRDGNQPQHF. Based on the CDR3 plus reference TRBV7-2 and TRBJ1-5, the full variable domain is GAGVSQSPSNKVTEKGKDVELRCDPISGHTALYWYRQSLGQGLEFLIYFQGNSAPDKSGLPSDRFSAERTGGSVSTLTIQRTQQEDSAVYLCASSFYRDGNQPQHFGDGTRLSIL.

The chain carries TRBV9 and TRBJ1-2, with D possibly matching TRBD1 (5 bases). Germline V gives CDR1 SGDLS, CDR2 YYNGEE. The CDR3 length is 15 residues. V lost 0 bases and J lost 2, with 11 bases in between. CDR3 bases: TGTGCCAGCAGCGTAGGGGGCGCAGCGAACTATGGCTACACCTTC. Translating it yields CASSVGGAANYGYTF.

This chain links TRBV5-1 with TRBJ2-3, with 9 bases matching TRBD1. With 4 bases clipped from V and 2 bases from J, the junction kept 8 bases outside the gene matches. This CDR3 is built from 16 residues. Germline CDR1 reads SGHRS; CDR2 reads YFSETQ. The DNA for the CDR3 is TGCGCCAGCAGCATCGACAGGGGGTCCCTCACAGATACGCAGTATTTT. It encodes CASSIDRGSLTDTQYF.